This is a list of T cell receptor beta chains from one sample in a study of cytomegalovirus exposure and HLA in healthy donors. Assay: immunoSEQ multiplex PCR; the TCRdb copy retains only in-frame clones and omits some. The data show approximately 150,000 clones, with around 60% seen just once and 7% to 8.5% held by the top ten. The sample consisted of PBMCs. The receptors here all came from a woman aged 60-70 years in good health and CMV-seropositive. CDR3s include the opening cysteine and the closing phenylalanine or tryptophan. A D gene is named only where the DNA matches it firmly. Size is omitted from some rows. Given values are once, few, many or a class for expanded clones.

V gene	clone size	D gene	J gene	CDR3 protein	CDR3 DNA
TRBV7-9	.	TRBD2	TRBJ2-5	CASSQIAGTETQYF	TGTGCCAGCAGCCAAATAGCGGGAACAGAGACCCAGTACTTC
TRBV4-1	.	TRBD1	TRBJ1-4	CASSRGDRGPDNEKLFF	TGCGCCAGCAGCCGAGGGGACAGGGGGCCGGATAATGAAAAACTGTTTTTT
TRBV18	.	.	TRBJ2-1	CASSPVRSHHEQFF	TGTGCCAGCTCACCAGTACGCAGTCACCATGAGCAGTTCTTC
TRBV7-9	.	TRBD1	TRBJ2-7	CASSQTGGFYEQYF	TGTGCCAGCAGCCAGACAGGGGGCTTCTACGAGCAGTACTTC
TRBV6-5	.	TRBD1	TRBJ1-5	CASSYSTGAGQPQHF	TGTGCCAGCAGTTACTCGACAGGGGCGGGTCAGCCCCAGCATTTT
TRBV5-1	few	.	TRBJ2-3	CASSLAGGGTDTQYF	TGCGCCAGCAGCTTGGCCGGAGGGGGCACAGATACGCAGTATTTT
TRBV11-2	few	.	TRBJ2-2	CASSLVTYTGELFF	TGTGCCAGCAGCTTAGTGACTTACACCGGGGAGCTGTTTTTT
TRBV5-1	once	TRBD2	TRBJ2-7	CASTKIAGGPSEQYF	TGCGCCAGCACCAAAATAGCGGGAGGGCCTTCCGAGCAGTACTTC
TRBV28	.	TRBD2	TRBJ2-7	CASSPPSGVRPYEQYF	TGTGCCAGCAGTCCACCCAGCGGGGTACGTCCCTACGAGCAGTACTTC
TRBV5-6	.	TRBD2	TRBJ2-1	CASSGTNTEQFF	TGTGCCAGCAGCGGGACTAACACTGAGCAGTTCTTC
TRBV7-2	.	.	TRBJ2-7	CASSLNGQFTYEQYF	TGTGCCAGCAGCTTAAATGGGCAGTTCACCTACGAGCAGTACTTC
TRBV27	.	TRBD2	TRBJ2-1	CASSTLAAGDEQFF	TGTGCCAGCAGTACTCTAGCGGCTGGTGATGAGCAGTTCTTC
TRBV9	.	TRBD2	TRBJ2-2	CASSVGMGGENTGELFF	TGTGCCAGCAGCGTAGGAATGGGGGGGGAGAACACCGGGGAGCTGTTTTTT
TRBV9	few	TRBD2	TRBJ2-5	CASSPRVGEGGETQYF	TGTGCCAGCAGCCCAAGAGTTGGGGAGGGAGGAGAGACCCAGTACTTC
TRBV29-1	few	TRBD2	TRBJ2-1	CSDTGLAGNEQFF	TGCAGCGACACCGGACTAGCGGGGAATGAGCAGTTCTTC
TRBV7-2	few	TRBD2	TRBJ2-7	CASSSYSGRARNEQYF	TGTGCCAGCAGCTCCTATAGCGGGAGGGCAAGGAACGAGCAGTACTTC
TRBV28	.	.	TRBJ2-3	CASSFGLIGTSTDTQYF	TGTGCCAGCAGTTTTGGACTAATCGGCACTAGCACAGATACGCAGTATTTT
TRBV5-4	.	TRBD2	TRBJ2-2	CASSSRTSGNTGELFF	TGTGCCAGCAGCTCGCGGACTAGCGGGAACACCGGGGAGCTGTTTTTT
TRBV7-8	.	TRBD1	TRBJ1-2	CASSPGQGGYGYTF	TGTGCCAGCAGCCCGGGACAGGGAGGCTATGGCTACACCTTC
TRBV4-1	once	.	TRBJ2-1	CASSLIRSSSYNEQFF	TGCGCCAGCAGCCTGATCCGGTCTAGCTCCTACAATGAGCAGTTCTTC
TRBV21-1	.	.	TRBJ2-1	CASSKRGRSNEQFF	TGTGCCAGCAGCAAACGCGGGAGGAGTAATGAGCAGTTCTTC
TRBV19	.	.	TRBJ1-5	CASKDDSPDQPQHF	TGTGCCAGCAAAGACGACAGCCCTGATCAGCCCCAGCATTTT
TRBV7-2	few	.	TRBJ2-7	CASSLGLASYEQYF	TGTGCCAGCAGCTTAGGGCTAGCGTCCTACGAGCAGTACTTC
TRBV6-5	.	TRBD2	TRBJ2-7	CASSYSQTSGYEQYF	TGTGCCAGCAGTTACTCCCAGACTAGCGGTTACGAGCAGTACTTC
TRBV7-6	.	.	TRBJ2-1	CASSSESSSMAYNEQFF	TGTGCCAGCAGCTCCGAAAGCTCCTCAATGGCCTACAATGAGCAGTTCTTC
TRBV9	.	TRBD2	TRBJ2-7	CASSVATGTSGYYEQYF	TGTGCCAGCAGCGTAGCCACGGGGACTAGCGGGTACTACGAGCAGTACTTC
TRBV5-4	few	.	TRBJ1-2	CASSLDRGIVGYTF	TGTGCCAGCAGCTTGGATAGGGGGATAGTTGGCTACACCTTC
TRBV30	.	.	TRBJ2-7	CAWRQQGSHYEQYF	TGTGCCTGGAGACAACAGGGTTCCCACTACGAGCAGTACTTC
TRBV4-2	.	TRBD1	TRBJ1-5	CASSQGIQGGRNQPQHF	TGTGCCAGCAGCCAAGGCATCCAGGGGGGCCGGAATCAGCCCCAGCATTTT
TRBV9	.	.	TRBJ2-7	CASSVATGPYEQYF	TGTGCCAGCAGCGTAGCTACAGGGCCCTACGAGCAGTACTTC
TRBV5-4	.	.	TRBJ1-1	CASISTSEAFF	TGTGCCAGCATTTCGACTTCTGAAGCTTTCTTT
TRBV5-6	.	TRBD2	TRBJ2-2	CASSSAGGPVSGELFF	TGTGCCAGCAGCTCAGCGGGAGGGCCGGTATCCGGGGAGCTGTTTTTT
TRBV28	.	TRBD1	TRBJ2-5	CASSLPLQTGAGETQYF	TGTGCCAGCAGTTTACCTCTACAGACAGGGGCCGGAGAGACCCAGTACTTC
TRBV9	.	.	TRBJ1-2	CASSVDGSNYGYTF	TGTGCCAGCAGCGTAGACGGGAGTAACTATGGCTACACCTTC
TRBV7-6	.	.	TRBJ2-4	CASSLASLLAKNIQYF	TGTGCCAGCAGCTTAGCTAGCCTACTAGCCAAAAACATTCAGTACTTC
TRBV5-1	.	.	TRBJ2-5	CASSGQDSSGETQYF	TGCGCCAGCAGCGGTCAGGACAGCTCAGGAGAGACCCAGTACTTC
TRBV7-2	.	.	TRBJ1-5	CASSFDQGQPQHF	TGTGCCAGCAGCTTCGACCAGGGGCAGCCCCAGCATTTT
TRBV5-1	once	.	TRBJ1-2	CASSLGGSNYGYTF	TGCGCCAGCAGCTTGGGCGGGTCTAACTATGGCTACACCTTC
TRBV5-6	.	.	TRBJ1-2	CASSLGANYGYTF	TGTGCCAGCAGCTTGGGCGCTAACTATGGCTACACCTTC
TRBV6-1	.	TRBD1	TRBJ1-2	CASRTGLNYGYTF	TGTGCCAGCCGGACAGGGCTCAACTATGGCTACACCTTC
TRBV28	.	.	TRBJ2-7	CASSLGLRSYEQYF	TGTGCCAGCAGTTTGGGACTTCGCTCCTACGAGCAGTACTTC
TRBV2	.	TRBD1	TRBJ1-1	CASRSPTGVAFF	TGTGCCAGCAGATCACCGACAGGGGTAGCTTTCTTT
TRBV7-3	few	TRBD1	TRBJ1-5	CASSFPRQGPNQPQHF	TGTGCCAGCAGCTTCCCTAGACAGGGGCCCAATCAGCCCCAGCATTTT
TRBV18	.	.	TRBJ1-1	CASSPWGGRNTEAFF	TGTGCCAGCTCACCTTGGGGGGGCAGAAACACTGAAGCTTTCTTT
TRBV30	.	TRBD2	TRBJ2-1	CAWSVLGLAGGPSYNEQFF	TGTGCCTGGAGTGTACTAGGACTAGCGGGAGGGCCGAGCTACAATGAGCAGTTCTTC
TRBV5-4	few	TRBD2	TRBJ2-1	CASSLSSGSSYNEQFF	TGTGCCAGCAGCTTGTCTAGCGGGAGCTCCTACAATGAGCAGTTCTTC